These T cell receptor beta chains were read from a single sample in a study of cytomegalovirus exposure and HLA in healthy donors. Sequencing was performed with immunoSEQ multiplex PCR; in TCRdb, only in-frame clones are kept and a portion is missing. The repertoire holds around 190,000 clones, with around 88% as singletons. Material for sequencing was PBMCs. Receptors were obtained from a middle-aged man in good health and CMV-seropositive. Each CDR3 is given with its conserved first and last residue. D genes are given only for firm matches. Some rows have no size entry. The others give once, few or many, or a class for an expanded clone.

clone_size	v_call	j_call	d_call	cdr3_aa	cdr3_nt
NA	TRBV11-1	TRBJ2-5	TRBD2	CASSSPGLAVQETQYF	TGTGCCAGCAGCTCGCCGGGACTAGCGGTACAAGAGACCCAGTACTTC
NA	TRBV28	TRBJ2-7	TRBD2	CASTQLAGEGEQYF	TGTGCCAGCACTCAACTAGCGGGAGAGGGCGAGCAGTACTTC
NA	TRBV6-5	TRBJ2-5	NA	CASRQNQETQYF	TGTGCCAGCAGGCAGAACCAAGAGACCCAGTACTTC
NA	TRBV2	TRBJ2-7	NA	CASSAGDGYEQYF	TGTGCCAGCAGTGCAGGGGATGGCTACGAGCAGTACTTC
few	TRBV5-1	TRBJ2-3	TRBD2	CASSLGSGSTDTQYF	TGCGCCAGCAGCTTGGGTAGCGGGAGCACAGATACGCAGTATTTT
few	TRBV5-4	TRBJ2-3	TRBD2	CASSIGTRGADTQYF	TGTGCCAGCAGCATTGGGACTAGGGGAGCAGATACGCAGTATTTT
NA	TRBV29-1	TRBJ2-1	NA	CSVDGGPGNEQFF	TGCAGCGTTGATGGAGGGCCGGGGAATGAGCAGTTCTTC
NA	TRBV4-1	TRBJ1-2	TRBD1	CASSQSNRGLGAGYTF	TGCGCCAGCAGCCAATCTAACAGGGGGCTAGGCGCGGGCTACACCTTC
NA	TRBV28	TRBJ1-2	TRBD1	CASIPGTGAGGYTF	TGTGCCAGCATCCCCGGGACAGGGGCGGGAGGCTACACCTTC
NA	TRBV2	TRBJ1-1	TRBD1	CASNSDRWTEAFF	TGTGCCAGCAATTCGGACAGGTGGACTGAAGCTTTCTTT
NA	TRBV27	TRBJ2-1	TRBD2	CASSYGTSGRRNEQFF	TGTGCCAGCAGTTATGGGACTAGCGGGAGAAGAAATGAGCAGTTCTTC